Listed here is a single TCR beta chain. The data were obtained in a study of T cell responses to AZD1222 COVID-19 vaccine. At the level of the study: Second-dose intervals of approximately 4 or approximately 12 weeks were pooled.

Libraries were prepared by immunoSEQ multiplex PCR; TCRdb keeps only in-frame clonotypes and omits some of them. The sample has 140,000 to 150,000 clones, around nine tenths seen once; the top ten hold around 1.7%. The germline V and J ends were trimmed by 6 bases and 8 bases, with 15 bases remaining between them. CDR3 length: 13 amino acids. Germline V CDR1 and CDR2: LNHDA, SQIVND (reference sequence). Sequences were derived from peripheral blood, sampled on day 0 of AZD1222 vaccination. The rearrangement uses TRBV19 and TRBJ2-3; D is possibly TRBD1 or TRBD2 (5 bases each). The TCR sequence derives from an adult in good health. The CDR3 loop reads CASRMRAGGTQYF. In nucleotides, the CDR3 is TGTGCCAGTAGAATGAGGGCTGGGGGTACGCAGTATTTT.